A single sample is the source of the 11 T cell receptor beta chains below, sequenced in a study of Graves' ophthalmopathy and Graves' hyperthyroidism. From RNA, the CDR3 regions of TCR beta chains were amplified and sequenced. RT-PCR in the first round used HTBI primers; a second-round multiplex PCR followed. TCRdb re-derived calls from the multiplex PCR reads in MiXCR, one entry per CDR3 protein. The sample comprises roughly 1.1 million distinct CDR3 sequences, about 35% of which are singletons, and roughly 11% rests with the top ten. The sequenced material came from peripheral blood or thyroid tissue (not recorded which). The origin of the receptors is an adult man with Graves' hyperthyroidism.

The chain uses TRBV2 and TRBJ2-7; 8 nucleotides agree with TRBD1. The CDR3 runs to 16 residues. V gave up 4 bases and J gave up 6 bases; unmatched junction bases: 14. Germline V CDR1 and CDR2: SNHLY, FYNNEI. CDR3 DNA sequence: TGTGCCAGCAGTGGAGCCTATGGACAGGGATCGTCCGAGCAGTACTTC. The encoded protein is CASSGAYGQGSSEQYF.

The table lists this clonotype with many counts. One end of the junction does not line up with germline, which may come from a read error. The chain has TRBV29-1 and TRBJ1-2; D is unresolved. The CDR3 consists of 17 residues. The V gene's germline CDR1 is SQVTM and CDR2 ANQGSEA. The CDR3 coding sequence is TGCAGCGTTAGGACGAATGGGAGATCTATTTTAAACTTTGGCTACACCTTC. Protein: CSVRTNGRSILNFGYTF. Combining the CDR3 with reference TRBV29-1 and TRBJ1-2 gives the whole variable domain SAVISQKPSRDICQRGTSLTIQCQVDSQVTMMFWYRQQPGQSLTLIATANQGSEATYESGFVIDKFPISRPNLTFSTLTVSNMSPEDSSIYLCSVRTNGRSILNFGYTFGSGTRLTVV.

The rearrangement links TRBV6-1 to TRBJ2-7; perhaps TRBD2 as D (6 bases). CDR1 is MNHNS and CDR2 is SASEGT in the germline V gene. V lost 0 bases and J lost 11, with 14 bases in between. CDR3 size: 13 residues. The CDR3 nucleotides read TGTGCCAGCAGTGAAGCGCTTCGGACTACAGAGTACTTC. Amino acid sequence: CASSEALRTTEYF.

V usage is TRBV5-6 and J usage is TRBJ2-5; TRBD1 matches 7 bases. The CDR3 has 15 amino acids. Looked up from germline, CDR1 is SGHDT and CDR2 is YYEEEE. Trimming removed 0 bases from V and 1 base from J; junction bases left unmatched: 3. CDR3 sequence: CASSLVGQPQETQYF. The CDR3 DNA is TGTGCCAGCAGCTTGGTGGGACAGCCCCAAGAGACCCAGTACTTC.

This clonotype has at least ten counts. V usage is TRBV6-5 and J usage is TRBJ1-2; D is unresolved. V shed 5 bases and J shed 0 bases, with 10 bases lying between them. This CDR3 region has 14 residues. Germline-derived CDR1 and CDR2 are MNHEY and SVGAGI. CDR3 nucleotides: TGTGCCAGCAGTGGCAGGCCAACTAACTATGGCTACACCTTC. Translation: CASSGRPTNYGYTF.

The CDR3 DNA follows: TGTGCCAGCAGCGTAGACGGTCCATCGGGAGGAGAGACCCAGTACTTC. It is translated as CASSVDGPSGGETQYF. The chain carries TRBV9 and TRBJ2-5; 7 positions match TRBD2. CDR1 SGDLS and CDR2 YYNGEE come from the germline V gene. V was clipped by 0 bases and J by 4 bases; unmatched bases: 9. CDR3 size: 16 residues. The entire variable domain, with the rest obtained from reference TRBV9 and TRBJ2-5, is as follows: DSGVTQTPKHLITATGQRVTLRCSPRSGDLSVYWYQQSLDQGLQFLIQYYNGEERAKGNILERFSAQQFPDLHSELNLSSLELGDSALYFCASSVDGPSGGETQYFGPGTRLLVL.

This clonotype has at least ten counts. V usage is TRBV19 and J usage is TRBJ2-2; D unclear. V gave up 6 bases and J gave up 5 bases, with 4 bases separating them. Germline assignment: CDR1 LNHDA and CDR2 SQIVND (reference sequence). The CDR3 has 11 amino acids. The CDR3 region has the DNA TGTGCCAGTAGACGGACCGGGGAGCTGTTTTTT. Translating gives CASRRTGELFF. Full variable domain (remainder filled in from reference TRBV19 and TRBJ2-2): DGGITQSPKYLFRKEGQNVTLSCEQNLNHDAMYWYRQDPGQGLRLIYYSQIVNDFQKGDIAEGYSVSREKKESFPLTVTSAQKNPTAFYLCASRRTGELFFGEGSRLTVL.

Many counts were recorded for this clonotype. V and J are TRBV7-8 and TRBJ1-3, with D unresolved. Germline values: CDR1 SGHVS, CDR2 FQNEAQ. This CDR3 comprises 15 residues. Trimming pared 1 base from V and 2 bases from J, leaving 9 bases between. The CDR3 DNA is TGTGCCAGCAGCTTAGAAGGTCAGGCTGGAAACACCATATATTTT. Its translation: CASSLEGQAGNTIYF.

For this clonotype: One end of the junction is discordant with germline, which a read error may explain. The chain employs TRBV20-1 and TRBJ2-5; 11 bases are a match to TRBD2. Germline V lookup: CDR1 DFQATT, CDR2 SNEGSKA (reference sequence). This CDR3 is 14 amino acids long. The CDR3 nucleotides are TGCGGTGCAAGAATAGCGGGGGGGAGGGAGACCCAGTACTTC. It is translated as CGARIAGGRETQYF.

This rearrangement joins TRBV4-2 to TRBJ2-7; 12 nucleotides line up with TRBD2. The V segment lost 3 bases and the J segment 4 bases; nucleotides outside the gene matches: 4. CDR1 and CDR2 from the germline V gene are LGHNA and YNFKEQ. This CDR3 has 15 amino acids. CDR3 DNA sequence: TGTGCCAGCAGCCATAAACTAGCGGGGGGTTACGAGCAGTACTTC. This gives the protein CASSHKLAGGYEQYF.

The chain employs TRBV10-2 and TRBJ1-5; D is undetermined. This CDR3 spans 13 amino acids. The V and J ends lost 0 bases and 6 bases respectively, with 6 bases between them. Per germline, CDR1 WSHSY and CDR2 SAAADI. The CDR3 region has the DNA TGCGCCAGCAGTGAGTCGAAGGGTCAGCCCCAGCATTTT. This gives the protein CASSESKGQPQHF.